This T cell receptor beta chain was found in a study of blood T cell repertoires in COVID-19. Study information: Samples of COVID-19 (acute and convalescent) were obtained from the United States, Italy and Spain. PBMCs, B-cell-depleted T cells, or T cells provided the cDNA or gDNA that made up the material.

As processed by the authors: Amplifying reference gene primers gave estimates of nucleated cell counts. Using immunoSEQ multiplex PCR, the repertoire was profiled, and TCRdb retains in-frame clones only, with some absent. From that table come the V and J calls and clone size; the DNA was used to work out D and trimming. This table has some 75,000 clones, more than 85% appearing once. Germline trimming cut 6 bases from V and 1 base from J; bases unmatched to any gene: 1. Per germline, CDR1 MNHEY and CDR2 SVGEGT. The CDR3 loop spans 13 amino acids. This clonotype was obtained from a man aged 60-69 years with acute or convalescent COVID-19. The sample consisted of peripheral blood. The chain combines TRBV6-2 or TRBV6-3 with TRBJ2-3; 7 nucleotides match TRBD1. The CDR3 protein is CASSTGGTDTQYF. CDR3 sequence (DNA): TGTGCCAGCAGCACAGGGGGCACAGATACGCAGTATTTT.